This TCR beta chain was recovered during a study of shared clonotypes between healthy human individuals. Study as a whole: Per-donor plates numbered three CD4 naive, three CD4 memory, two CD8 naive and one CD8 memory. General study results and limits: Rarefaction exposed incomplete sorted-subset sequencing despite large depth.

On this clone itself: Its target is not known.

CD8 cells regarded as naive lacked CD45RO, were positively chosen for CCR7, and omitted terminally differentiated effector memory CD45RA+ cells. Adult Caucasians living in Nashville, Tennessee made up all of the donors. It was at deep level that the assay was run. Assay: immunoSEQ multiplex PCR; the TCRdb copy retains only in-frame clones and omits some. The data show about 820,000 clones, with about 91% seen just once and about 25% held by the top ten. V was shortened by 4 bases and J by 6 bases, with 17 bases between the two germline ends. The CDR3 runs to 14 residues. Per germline, CDR1 SGHDT and CDR2 YYEEEE.

This sequence joins TRBV5-6 and TRBJ2-7; D is undetermined. Sequenced input: naive CD8+ T cells sorted from blood. The receptor comes from a man aged 25-45 years in good health. CDR3 nucleotides: TGTGCCAGCAGCCCCTGGGGTCTACCCGGCGAGCAGTACTTC. It yields the protein CASSPWGLPGEQYF.